One sample yielded the 12 T cell receptor beta chains listed below, sequenced in a study of shared clonotypes between healthy human individuals (dated by TCRdb to 2019 to 2021). The method was the immunoSEQ multiplex PCR assay. Drawn from immuneACCESS, this table holds only the in-frame rearrangements with V and J called that TCRdb kept. Clones are partly lost; checked studies trace under half to an unresolved V gene and leave the rest unexplained. This sample lists over 95,000 clones; more than 65% were detected once. Of the sample, about 22% is held by the ten largest clones. Sequencing used memory CD8+ T cells sorted from blood. The cell subset or site label of this sample denotes: CD45RO+ cells pooled with CCR7-negative TemRA cells. These receptors came from a woman between 25 and 40 years old in good health.

This chain connects TRBV5-1 to TRBJ2-5, with 9 positions matching TRBD1. This CDR3 spans 16 amino acids. The germline V gene encodes CDR1 SGHRS and CDR2 YFSETQ. The J segment lost 1 base and the V segment lost 1 base, leaving 5 bases of the junction unmatched. Written as DNA, the CDR3 is TGCGCCAGCAGCTTGTACGGGGACAGGGCCCAAGAGACCCAGTACTTC. Its translation is CASSLYGDRAQETQYF.

The J gene is TRBJ2-3, the V gene TRBV7-2, with D tentatively TRBD1 or TRBD2 (5 bases each). The V gene lost 3 bases and the J gene lost 5 bases, with 15 bases spanning the gap. The CDR3 runs to 15 residues. Looked up from germline, CDR1 is SGHTA and CDR2 is FQGNSA. The CDR3 is CASSLFKGRLDTQYF. As DNA, the CDR3 is TGTGCCAGCAGCTTGTTTAAGGGACGCTTAGATACGCAGTATTTT.

Only one count was recorded for this clone. The chain carries TRBV14 and TRBJ2-7; TRBD2 agrees at 8 bases. This CDR3 comprises 19 residues. The V segment lost 4 bases and the J segment 4 bases; nucleotides outside the gene matches: 21. Germline lookup yields CDR1 SGHDN and CDR2 FVKESK. CDR3 DNA: TGTGCCAGCAGCCCGAAAATCAAGGGGCGGGCGGGAGGAGAATACGAGCAGTACTTC. Translated: CASSPKIKGRAGGEYEQYF.

This clone was seen repeatedly, ten times or more. The rearrangement links TRBV5-6 to TRBJ1-4; D unresolved. Per germline, CDR1 SGHDT and CDR2 YYEEEE. V was clipped by 0 bases and J by 0 bases, with 9 bases between them. CDR3 length equals 16 residues. CDR3 in amino acids: CASSLGSEATNEKLFF. Here the CDR3 DNA reads TGTGCCAGCAGCTTGGGGTCAGAGGCAACTAATGAAAAACTGTTTTTT.

The rearrangement uses TRBV27 and TRBJ2-7; D possibly corresponds to TRBD1 (6 bases). The V end was cut by 4 bases, the J end by 2 bases, with 9 bases between. The CDR3 is made up of 13 amino acids. Germline CDR1 is MNHEY and CDR2 is SMNVEV (reference sequence). CDR3 in amino acids: CASSSGTPYEQYF. In nucleotides, the CDR3 is TGTGCCAGCAGTTCAGGGACACCCTACGAGCAGTACTTC.

The chain has TRBV2 and TRBJ1-1; TRBD1 matches 10 bases. The CDR3 has 14 amino acids. The V gene's germline CDR1 is SNHLY and CDR2 FYNNEI. The junction had 6 bases not matched to a gene; V was cut back by 8 bases and J by 3 bases. This CDR3 is CASAPGQGHTEAFF. The CDR3, as DNA: TGTGCCAGCGCTCCGGGACAGGGGCACACTGAAGCTTTCTTT. The variable domain in full, with the rest retrieved from reference TRBV2 and TRBJ1-1, is EPEVTQTPSHQVTQMGQEVILRCVPISNHLYFYWYRQILGQKVEFLVSFYNNEISEKSEIFDDQFSVERPDGSNFTLKIRSTKLEDSAMYFCASAPGQGHTEAFFGQGTRLTVV.

This clone has more than one count but fewer than ten. The V and J genes are TRBV29-1 and TRBJ1-4; possibly TRBD1 for D (5 bases). This CDR3 comprises 15 residues. The V and J ends lost 4 bases and 0 bases respectively, with 12 bases between them. Germline lookup yields CDR1 SQVTM and CDR2 ANQGSEA. The CDR3 sequence: CSVVFWGATNEKLFF. For the CDR3, the DNA is TGCAGCGTTGTATTCTGGGGCGCAACTAATGAAAAACTGTTTTTT.

The gene calls are TRBV10-3 and TRBJ2-7, with D perhaps being TRBD1 or TRBD2 (5 bases each). The CDR3 has 16 amino acids. V lost 0 bases and J lost 1, with 13 bases in between. Germline V CDR1 and CDR2: ENHRY, SYGVKD. CDR3 in amino acids: CAISESRGSRSYEQYF. In DNA, the CDR3 is TGTGCCATCAGTGAGTCGAGGGGCAGCCGATCCTACGAGCAGTACTTC.

In this sample, this clone turned up a few times. The CDR3 region has the DNA TGTGCCACCAGCAAATCAGATAGCAATCAGCCCCAGCATTTT. Translation gives CATSKSDSNQPQHF. V and J are TRBV15 and TRBJ1-5; D not resolved. Germline-derived CDR1 and CDR2 are LNHNV and YYDKDF (reference sequence). Trimming removed 4 bases at V and 0 bases at J, with 7 bases between. This CDR3 is built from 14 residues.

The V gene is TRBV19, the J gene TRBJ2-2; no definite D call. Germline V gene data show CDR1 as LNHDA and CDR2 as SQIVND (reference sequence). The length of the CDR3 is 17 residues. The V and J ends lost 1 base and 0 bases respectively, with 12 bases between them. CDR3 bases: TGTGCCAGTAGTATAGTCTTTCTCGGATCGAACACCGGGGAGCTGTTTTTT. This sequence encodes CASSIVFLGSNTGELFF.

The V and J genes are TRBV5-1 and TRBJ1-2; D is unclear. V gave up 4 bases and J gave up 3 bases, with 19 bases separating them. The CDR3 has 16 residues. The germline CDR1 and CDR2 sequences are SGHRS and YFSETQ. DNA of the CDR3: TGCGCCAGCAGCCCCCCCGGGCCCCAGCCGGACTATGGCTACACCTTC. Its protein product is CASSPPGPQPDYGYTF.

V usage is TRBV19 and J usage is TRBJ2-7, with D perhaps matching TRBD1 (6 bases). The CDR3 sequence is 13 residues long. The V end lost 4 bases, the J end lost 0 bases, and 7 bases lay between the germline ends. CDR1 and CDR2 from the germline V gene are LNHDA and SQIVND (reference sequence). The CDR3 nucleotides are TGTGCCAGTAGTAACAGGGTCTCCTACGAGCAGTACTTC. Translation: CASSNRVSYEQYF.